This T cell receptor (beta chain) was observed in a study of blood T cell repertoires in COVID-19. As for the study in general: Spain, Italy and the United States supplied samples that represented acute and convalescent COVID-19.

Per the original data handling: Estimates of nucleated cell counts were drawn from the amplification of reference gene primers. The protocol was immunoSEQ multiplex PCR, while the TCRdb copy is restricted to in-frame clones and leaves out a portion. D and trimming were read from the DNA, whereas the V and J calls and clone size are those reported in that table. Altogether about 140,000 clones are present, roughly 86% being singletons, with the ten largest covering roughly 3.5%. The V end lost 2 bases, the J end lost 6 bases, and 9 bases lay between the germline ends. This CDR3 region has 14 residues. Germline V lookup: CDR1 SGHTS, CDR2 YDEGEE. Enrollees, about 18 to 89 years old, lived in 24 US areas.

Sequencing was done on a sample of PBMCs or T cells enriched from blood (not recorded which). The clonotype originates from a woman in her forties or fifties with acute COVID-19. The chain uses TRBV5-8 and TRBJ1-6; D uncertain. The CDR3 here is CASSFEPSNSPLHF. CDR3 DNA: TGTGCCAGCAGCTTTGAGCCGAGTAATTCACCCCTCCACTTT.